These 5 T cell receptor beta chains came from one sample sequenced in a study of T-cell memory formation after mild COVID-19. TCRdb passed the 5' RACE reads through MiXCR, listing each CDR3 protein once. The sample carries under 250,000 distinct CDR3 sequences, 15% recorded once. What was sequenced was PBMCs or a T cell subset sorted from them (not recorded which). The receptors come from an adult woman who had mild COVID-19 (a few samples of this study predate the infection). Cell type and time point are not known.

The CDR3 is CASSLITSGGDTQYF. The CDR3, as DNA: TGTGCCAGCAGCTTAATAACTAGCGGCGGAGATACGCAGTATTTT. V usage is TRBV7-2 and J usage is TRBJ2-3; 8 nucleotides agree with TRBD2. The V and J ends lost 2 bases and 5 bases, in that order; junction bases with no gene match: 6. The CDR3 runs 15 residues. Per germline, CDR1 SGHTA and CDR2 FQGNSA.

The rearrangement links TRBV28 to TRBJ1-5; no firm D call. The length of the CDR3 is 12 residues. Germline values: CDR1 MDHEN, CDR2 SYDVKM. Trimming stripped 2 bases from V and 7 bases from J, with 6 bases between. The CDR3 nucleotides are TGTGCCAGCAGTTTAAGGAGGCAGCCCCAGCATTTT. Its translation: CASSLRRQPQHF.

The V call is TRBV20-1, the J call TRBJ2-1, with TRBD2 matching 7 bases. Germline V lookup: CDR1 DFQATT, CDR2 SNEGSKA (reference sequence). V shed 3 bases, J shed 0 bases, and the junction held 2 bases outside the gene matches. The CDR3 totals 14 residues. CDR3 bases: TGCAGTGCTAGCGGGGGGAGCTCCTACAATGAGCAGTTCTTC. Its protein product is CSASGGSSYNEQFF.

The rearrangement links TRBV12-3 or TRBV12-4 to TRBJ2-2, with D uncertain. V was cut by 2 bases and J by 4 bases, with 8 bases left in between. The CDR3 loop spans 14 amino acids. CDR3 nucleotide sequence: TGTGCCAGCAGTTTAAGGGCAACCACCGGGGAGCTGTTTTTT. The encoded protein is CASSLRATTGELFF.

In this sample, this clonotype turned up a few times. The rearrangement uses TRBV7-9 and TRBJ1-3; tentative D call: TRBD1 (5 bases). The V gene's germline CDR1 is SEHNR and CDR2 FQNEAQ (reference sequence). This CDR3 comprises 17 residues. V dropped 5 bases and J dropped 0 bases, with 17 bases sitting between them. For the CDR3, the DNA is TGTGCCAGCAGCATGTCTACGGGGACCAGCTCTGGAAACACCATATATTTT. Protein sequence: CASSMSTGTSSGNTIYF.